This paragraph covers one T cell receptor (beta chain) sequence. What it binds is unknown. The source of the sample is a study of a mutant IDH1 vaccine in newly diagnosed glioma. Background on the study: Earlier care involved radiotherapy, temozolomide, or both, and the majority received both. Study-wide results and caveats: Vaccination elicited immune responses in roughly 93% of patients.

The CDR3 totals 17 residues. The ends were cut back, 4 bases at V and 5 bases at J, with 23 bases in the middle. Germline V gives CDR1 SGHDN, CDR2 FVKESK. Libraries were prepared by immunoSEQ multiplex PCR; TCRdb keeps only in-frame clonotypes and omits some of them. The sample yields 40,000 or so clones, about 75% seen once. Specified time point: week 23, last vaccination. Topical imiquimod accompanied each vaccine dose, which consisted of 300 ug of mutant IDH1 20-mer peptide. This receptor was obtained from a man aged 50-59 years with glioma. Sample: PBMCs, taken from a glioma patient whose treatment included an IDH1 peptide vaccine. The V and J genes are TRBV14 and TRBJ1-1; D may be TRBD1 (5 bases). The CDR3 bases are TGTGCCAGCAGCCGTATGGGTAGGGTGGGGCCGGGAACTGAAGCTTTCTTT. Amino acid sequence: CASSRMGRVGPGTEAFF.